The T cell receptor (beta chain) under discussion was sequenced for a study of CD8 T cells in Susac syndrome (dated by TCRdb to between 2018 and 2021). Broadly, across the study: Repertoire sequencing was used to test whether CD8+ T cell activation and differentiation in Susac syndrome was antigen driven. Study-wide conclusions, independent of this receptor: The study acknowledged that relatively few individuals were included in the TCR sequencing and HLA analysis.

RNA was extracted using the RNeasy kit, and roughly 0.5 to 1 microgram was reverse transcribed with random hexamers. The immunoSEQ multiplex PCR assay, which covers 54 Vbeta and 13 Jbeta segments, was used to amplify TCR beta CDR3 regions. PCR amplification bias was corrected by using a synthetic template baseline for primer optimization and computational correction. On the authors' methods: Reads were assigned to V, D and J genes according to IMGT and analyzed in immunoSEQ Analyzer, with only productive sequences retained. To calculate clonality, Shannon entropy was normalized by log2 of the number of productive unique sequences and then subtracted from one. Public and private clones were assessed among the 100 most prevalent clones of each patient and control. Susac-specific clones were defined as absent from healthy and MS cohorts, 800 to 1,200 published viral clones and other ImmuneACCESS disease sequences. The raw public reads went through TCRdb reprocessing: fastp at Q25, MiXCR clone calling, in-frame beta chains kept. Every distinct CDR3 protein forms one entry, paired with its most common genes and DNA. The V and J calls and clone size are TCRdb's, not the authors'. The sample yields 190,000 or so distinct CDR3 sequences; 95% were counted once. The ten largest clones capture around 0.08% of the sample.

Peripheral blood CD8+ and CD4+ T cells from healthy donors, Susac syndrome patients and multiple sclerosis patients were profiled using high-throughput TCR beta sequencing. Multiple sclerosis controls were treatment-naive patients with stable or active relapsing-remitting disease fulfilling revised McDonald criteria. Bulk CD8+ and CD4+ T cells were purified by magnetic negative isolation, while CD8+ TEMRA cells were enriched using FACS. Blood was drawn into EDTA tubes, processed within 24 hours, and PBMCs were isolated by density gradient centrifugation. PBMCs intended for TCR sequencing were cryopreserved in liquid nitrogen and thawed later in a water bath at 37 degrees C. A purity of at least 90% was achieved for sorted or isolated CD4+, CD8+ and CD8+ TEMRA cells. A word on this clonotype: Its target antigen remains unknown. The input lacks base qualities; no much larger clone sits a single base away.

The CDR3 measures 12 amino acids from cysteine to phenylalanine. The entry retains the CDR3 DNA only, 36 bases that are in frame from base 1. The germline V gene specifies SGDLS as CDR1 and YYNGEE as CDR2. Trimming takes 4 bases from V and 6 bases from J, and the germline ends sit 10 bases apart. Sequenced sample: CD4+ T cells from PBMCs. The sequence derives from a human donor with multiple sclerosis. The rearrangement combines TRBV9 with TRBJ1-2; no confident D gene assignment can be made. The DNA reads TGTGCCAGCAGCCGTCGCGAAGATGGCTACACCTTC. This codes for CASSRREDGYTF. The variable domain in full, with residues beyond the CDR3 obtained from the reference TRBV9 and TRBJ1-2 genes, is DSGVTQTPKHLITATGQRVTLRCSPRSGDLSVYWYQQSLDQGLQFLIQYYNGEERAKGNILERFSAQQFPDLHSELNLSSLELGDSALYFCASSRREDGYTFGSGTRLTVV.